This TCR beta chain comes out of a study of T-cell memory formation after mild COVID-19. Study findings and constraints: Clones that contracted from day 15 to 85 were balanced CD4/CD8, while later expanders leaned CD4+. In pre-infection memory, a portion of responding clones appeared, which suggested that cross-reactive memory joined.

TCRdb reprocessed the 5' RACE reads with MiXCR, giving one entry per CDR3 protein. Counted here are 100,000 to 130,000 distinct CDR3 sequences, roughly 14% occurring once; the ten biggest clones make up less than 45%. Deletions cut 1 base from V and 4 bases from J, with 11 bases between. The CDR3 covers 14 residues. Germline V lookup: CDR1 SGHVS, CDR2 FQNEAQ. In the case of this clonotype: As yet, its antigen is unknown.

The sequenced material came from PBMCs or a T cell subset sorted from them (not recorded which). The clonotype originates from a man aged 18 to 35 who had mild COVID-19 (a few samples of this study predate the infection). Cell type and time point are not known. V gene TRBV7-8 combines with J gene TRBJ2-7; D uncertain. The CDR3 DNA reads TGTGCCAGCAGCTTAGAAGGACGGAGATACGAGCAGTACGTC. The encoded protein is CASSLEGRRYEQYV.